Sequencing of this T cell receptor beta chain was carried out in a study of T cells in Graves' hyperthyroidism and ophthalmopathy. Authors of the study amplified TCR beta CDR3 regions from RNA transcripts. The TCR CDR3 first-round RT-PCR relied on the HTBI primer set. TCRdb passed the multiplex PCR reads through MiXCR, listing each CDR3 protein once. The table records a few hundred thousand distinct CDR3 sequences, just over 45% of them present only once. CDR3 length: 13 residues. CDR1 and CDR2 from the germline V gene are SGHVS and FNYEAQ. Trimming stripped 6 bases from V and 8 bases from J, with 13 bases between.

Sequenced input: peripheral blood or thyroid tissue (not recorded which). The receptor was derived from an adult woman with Graves' disease, either hyperthyroidism or ophthalmopathy (not recorded which). V gene TRBV7-6 combines with J gene TRBJ1-4; unclear D gene. The DNA of the CDR3 is TGTGCCAGCAGTCCGGGCCTGGGGGAAAAACTGTTTTTT. Amino acid sequence: CASSPGLGEKLFF.